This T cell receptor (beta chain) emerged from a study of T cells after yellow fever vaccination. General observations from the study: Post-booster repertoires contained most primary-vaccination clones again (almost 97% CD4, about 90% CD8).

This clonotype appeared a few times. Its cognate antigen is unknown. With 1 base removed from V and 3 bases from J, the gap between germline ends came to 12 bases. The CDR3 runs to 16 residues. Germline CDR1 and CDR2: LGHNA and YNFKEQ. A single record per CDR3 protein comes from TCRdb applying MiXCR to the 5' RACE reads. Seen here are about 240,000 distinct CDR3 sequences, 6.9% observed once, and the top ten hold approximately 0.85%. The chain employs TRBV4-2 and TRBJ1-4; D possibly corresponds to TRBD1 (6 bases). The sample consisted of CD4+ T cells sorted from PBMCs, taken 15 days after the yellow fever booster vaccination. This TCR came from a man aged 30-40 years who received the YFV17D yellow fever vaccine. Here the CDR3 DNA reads TGTGCCAGCAGCCAAGGGGGGCCGACGGCTAATGAAAAACTGTTTTTT. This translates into CASSQGGPTANEKLFF.